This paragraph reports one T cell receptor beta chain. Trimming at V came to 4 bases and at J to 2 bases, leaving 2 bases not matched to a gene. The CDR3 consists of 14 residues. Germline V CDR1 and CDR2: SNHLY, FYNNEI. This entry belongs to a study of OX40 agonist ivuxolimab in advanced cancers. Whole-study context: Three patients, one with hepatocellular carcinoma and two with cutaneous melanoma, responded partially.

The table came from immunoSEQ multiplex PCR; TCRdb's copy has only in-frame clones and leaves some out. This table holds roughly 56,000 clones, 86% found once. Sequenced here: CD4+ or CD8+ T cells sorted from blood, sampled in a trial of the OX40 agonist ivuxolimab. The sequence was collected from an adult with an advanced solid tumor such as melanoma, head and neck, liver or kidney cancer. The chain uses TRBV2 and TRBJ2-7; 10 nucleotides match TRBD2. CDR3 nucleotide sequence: TGTGCCAGCAGTGTGACTAGCGGGCCCTACGAGCAGTACTTC. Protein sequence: CASSVTSGPYEQYF.